This T cell receptor (beta chain) was captured in a study of shared clonotypes between healthy human individuals. Assay: immunoSEQ multiplex PCR; the TCRdb copy retains only in-frame clones and omits some. The repertoire holds approximately 350,000 clones, with around 67% as singletons. Naive CD45RA+ and memory CD45RA-negative subsets were split from CD4+ cells. CDR3 length: 14 amino acids. Germline CDR1 SGHRS, CDR2 YFSETQ. Trimming removed 2 bases from V and 7 bases from J; junction bases left unmatched: 3. The specimen was memory CD4+ T cells sorted from blood. As to subset: CD45RA-negative fraction. The chain uses TRBV5-1 and TRBJ2-1; 10 bases align to TRBD2. The TCR was taken from a young man in good health. The CDR3 coding sequence is TGCGCCAGCAGCTTTGGACTAGCGGTTAATGAGCAGTTCTTC. The encoded protein is CASSFGLAVNEQFF. The full variable domain, in which reference TRBV5-1 and TRBJ2-1 provide the parts outside the CDR3, is KAGVTQTPRYLIKTRGQQVTLSCSPISGHRSVSWYQQTPGQGLQFLFEYFSETQRNKGNFPGRFSGRQFSNSRSEMNVSTLELGDSALYLCASSFGLAVNEQFFGPGTRLTVL.